This T cell receptor (gamma chain) derives from a study of gamma-delta chains in newborns, infants, children. Study summary: Microbial exposure reportedly drives polyclonal innate γδ T cell expansion after birth.

TCRdb called clones anew from the reads with CATT. The table records 3,000 to 4,500 gamma-chain clones, 61% of them present only once. The CDR3 loop spans 11 amino acids. Trimming took 6 bases from V and 11 from J; bases not matched to a gene: 10. The germline V gene encodes CDR1 EGSTGY and CDR2 YDSYTSSV. This TCR was sampled from a child who was a newborn, infant or young child, either healthy, febrile or measles-vaccinated (not recorded which). The chain employs TRGV4 and TRGJ1 or TRGJ2. In the absence of a J gene in TCRdb, the DNA was matched to germline to assign it here. The sample was blood. The CDR3 DNA follows: TGTGCCACCTGGACTGAGGGGGAGAAACTCTTT. Residues: CATWTEGEKLF.